What follows are 19 T cell receptor beta chains derived from one specimen sequenced in a study of circulating and synovial CD4+ cells in juvenile arthritis. TCRdb keeps only in-frame clones here, not all; method: immunoSEQ multiplex PCR. The table has some 33,000 clones, around 96% seen once. Sample: CD4+ T cells from blood. The receptors were gathered from a human donor with juvenile idiopathic arthritis.

Concerning this clone: The sample holds other DNA sequences that translate to the same CDR3. The chain recombines TRBV6-4 with TRBJ2-3, with D possibly TRBD2 on 6 matching bases. Germline CDR1 MRHNA, CDR2 SNTAGT. The V end was cut by 2 bases, the J end by 1 base, with 13 bases between. This CDR3 comprises 16 residues. CDR3 nucleotides: TGTGCCAGCAGTGACGAGTGGGCTAGCGGCACAGATACGCAGTATTTT. Translated, it gives CASSDEWASGTDTQYF.

J is TRBJ2-1 and V is TRBV7-6; 12 positions agree with TRBD2. The CDR3 sequence is 15 residues long. CDR1 and CDR2 from the germline V gene are SGHVS and FNYEAQ. The V gene end was trimmed by 6 bases and the J gene end by 3 bases; junction bases not matched to a gene: 3. The CDR3 spells CASSRTSGDYNEQFF. The CDR3, as DNA: TGTGCCAGCAGTCGGACTAGCGGGGACTACAATGAGCAGTTCTTC. The whole variable domain, remainder taken from reference TRBV7-6 and TRBJ2-1, is GAGVSQSPRYKVTKRGQDVALRCDPISGHVSLYWYRQALGQGPEFLTYFNYEAQQDKSGLPNDRFSAERPEGSISTLTIQRTEQRDSAMYRCASSRTSGDYNEQFFGPGTRLTVL.

The V and J genes are TRBV5-4 and TRBJ1-2; TRBD1 aligns across 9 bases. The CDR3 consists of 15 residues. The germline CDR1 and CDR2 sequences are SGHNT and YYREEE (reference sequence). Unmatched junction bases numbered 4, after V lost 0 bases and J lost 4 bases. CDR3 amino acids: CASSLALDRGYGYTF. CDR3 DNA sequence: TGTGCCAGCAGCTTGGCCTTGGACAGGGGCTATGGCTACACCTTC. The whole variable domain, filled in from reference TRBV5-4 and TRBJ1-2, reads ETGVTQSPTHLIKTRGQQVTLRCSSQSGHNTVSWYQQALGQGPQFIFQYYREEENGRGNFPPRFSGLQFPNYSSELNVNALELDDSALYLCASSLALDRGYGYTFGSGTRLTVV.

This clone has only one observation. The chain has TRBV4-3 and TRBJ1-1, with D possibly matching TRBD1 (5 bases). V lost 3 bases and J 5 bases, leaving 13 bases between the germline ends. Germline CDR1 reads LGHNA; CDR2 reads YSLEER. The CDR3 sequence is 14 residues long. CDR3 region: CASSHDQGRTEAFF. The CDR3 DNA sequence: TGCGCCAGCAGCCACGATCAGGGAAGGACTGAAGCTTTCTTT.

This clone was counted once. The gene calls are TRBV7-7 and TRBJ2-5; the match to TRBD1 covers 8 bases. The CDR3 length is 16 residues. Germline lookup yields CDR1 SSHAT and CDR2 FNYEAQ (reference sequence). V was clipped by 5 bases and J by 1 base; unmatched bases: 9. The CDR3 nucleotides are TGTGCCAGCAGCCCGGGGGACAGGTCTTTCCAAGAGACCCAGTACTTC. It encodes CASSPGDRSFQETQYF.

This sequence joins TRBV9 and TRBJ2-1; the match to TRBD2 covers 11 bases. This CDR3 is built from 16 residues. Germline CDR1 SGDLS, CDR2 YYNGEE. The J segment lost 5 bases and the V segment lost 4 bases, leaving 8 bases of the junction unmatched. Here the CDR3 DNA reads TGTGCCAGCAGCACAACCGGGACTAGCGGAAACAATGAGCAGTTCTTC. Translating gives CASSTTGTSGNNEQFF. Based on the CDR3 plus reference TRBV9 and TRBJ2-1, the full variable domain is DSGVTQTPKHLITATGQRVTLRCSPRSGDLSVYWYQQSLDQGLQFLIQYYNGEERAKGNILERFSAQQFPDLHSELNLSSLELGDSALYFCASSTTGTSGNNEQFFGPGTRLTVL.

The genes are TRBV29-1 and TRBJ1-1; tentatively, D is TRBD1 (6 bases). There are 15 residues in the CDR3. Germline-derived CDR1 and CDR2 are SQVTM and ANQGSEA. Trimming took off 5 bases at V and 4 bases at J, with 20 bases between the two ends. CDR3 nucleotide sequence: TGCAGCGTTCCCTTGGGGGGGCCTAGAGGCACTGAAGCTTTCTTT. This translates into CSVPLGGPRGTEAFF.

The chain has TRBV5-1 and TRBJ2-5; 7 bases match TRBD1. The better agreement between TRBJ2-7 and the DNA end casts doubt on the J call. Germline CDR1 is SGHRS and CDR2 is YFSETQ. The CDR3 runs 15 residues. CDR3: CASSVAGTENYEQYF. CDR3 nucleotides: TGCGCCAGCAGCGTGGCCGGGACAGAGAACTACGAGCAGTACTTC.

The chain joins TRBV7-9 to TRBJ1-2; 11 nucleotides line up with TRBD1. The germline gives CDR1 SEHNR, CDR2 FQNEAQ (reference sequence). V lost 1 base, J lost 4 bases, and 2 bases stayed unmatched. The CDR3 consists of 15 residues. CDR3 loop: CASSLGTGGAYGYTF. As DNA, the CDR3 is TGTGCCAGCAGCTTAGGGACAGGGGGCGCCTATGGCTACACCTTC.

As DNA, the CDR3 is TGTGCCAGTTTTGAACCCGGACAGGGGGGGAATCAGCCCCAGCATTTT. Amino acids: CASFEPGQGGNQPQHF. V usage is TRBV19 and J usage is TRBJ1-5; TRBD1 matches 10 bases. Per germline, CDR1 LNHDA and CDR2 SQIVND (reference sequence). CDR3 size: 16 residues. With 8 bases clipped from V and 4 bases from J, the junction kept 11 bases outside the gene matches. The entire variable domain, with the rest obtained from reference TRBV19 and TRBJ1-5, is as follows: DGGITQSPKYLFRKEGQNVTLSCEQNLNHDAMYWYRQDPGQGLRLIYYSQIVNDFQKGDIAEGYSVSREKKESFPLTVTSAQKNPTAFYLCASFEPGQGGNQPQHFGDGTRLSIL.

The rearrangement links TRBV9 to TRBJ2-3; D gene uncertain. The germline V and J ends were trimmed by 0 bases and 2 bases, with 13 bases remaining between them. The CDR3 extends over 16 amino acids. Germline-derived CDR1 and CDR2 are SGDLS and YYNGEE. The CDR3 loop is CASSVGNLRITDTQYF. The DNA of the CDR3 is TGTGCCAGCAGCGTAGGTAATTTGAGGATCACAGATACGCAGTATTTT.

The chain joins TRBV5-5 to TRBJ1-1; 12 nucleotides agree with TRBD1. This CDR3 has 17 amino acids. J gave up 2 bases and V 2 bases, and 7 bases lay outside the gene matches. Per germline, CDR1 SGHKS and CDR2 YYEKEE (reference sequence). The CDR3 DNA follows: TGTGCCAGCAGCTTTCCGGGACAGGGGGCGTTAAACACTGAAGCTTTCTTT. Amino acids: CASSFPGQGALNTEAFF.

The chain joins TRBV30 to TRBJ1-1; possible D gene TRBD1, 6 bases. V lost 3 bases and J 4 bases, leaving 12 bases between the germline ends. This CDR3 region has 13 residues. CDR1 is GTSNPN, CDR2 SVGIG, per germline (reference sequence). The CDR3 loop reads CAWRAGVSTEAFF. The CDR3 DNA is TGTGCCTGGAGAGCAGGGGTCAGCACTGAAGCTTTCTTT.

In its sample, this clone was seen a few times. In DNA form, the CDR3 reads TGTGCCAGCAGTCAGACGACAGGGCTGGCCGGGGAGCTGTTTTTT. This sequence encodes CASSQTTGLAGELFF. The chain combines TRBV2 with TRBJ2-2; TRBD1 matches 7 bases. This CDR3 spans 15 amino acids. The germline V gene encodes CDR1 SNHLY and CDR2 FYNNEI. V lost 5 bases, J lost 6 bases, and 9 bases stayed unmatched. The full variable domain, its missing parts supplied by reference TRBV2 and TRBJ2-2, is EPEVTQTPSHQVTQMGQEVILRCVPISNHLYFYWYRQILGQKVEFLVSFYNNEISEKSEIFDDQFSVERPDGSNFTLKIRSTKLEDSAMYFCASSQTTGLAGELFFGEGSRLTVL.

The chain carries TRBV19 and TRBJ1-5; the D gene is possibly TRBD1 (6 bases). The CDR3 contains 15 residues. The V gene lost 3 bases and the J gene lost 3 bases, with 12 bases spanning the gap. Germline values: CDR1 LNHDA, CDR2 SQIVND (reference sequence). DNA for the CDR3: TGTGCCAGTAGTATTATAGGGGGGGACAATCAGCCCCAGCATTTT. Its translation: CASSIIGGDNQPQHF. Based on the CDR3 plus reference TRBV19 and TRBJ1-5, the full variable domain is DGGITQSPKYLFRKEGQNVTLSCEQNLNHDAMYWYRQDPGQGLRLIYYSQIVNDFQKGDIAEGYSVSREKKESFPLTVTSAQKNPTAFYLCASSIIGGDNQPQHFGDGTRLSIL.

V and J are TRBV7-2 and TRBJ1-4, with a possible D match to TRBD1 (5 bases). CDR1 and CDR2 (germline): SGHTA, FQGNSA. The V gene lost 5 bases and the J gene lost 0 bases, with 10 bases spanning the gap. This CDR3 has 15 amino acids. This chain's CDR3 is CASSLTTATNEKLFF. CDR3 nucleotides: TGTGCCAGCAGCCTCACGACAGCAACTAATGAAAAACTGTTTTTT.

The chain's CDR3 is CASSPQGEQFF. CDR3 DNA: TGTGCCAGCAGCCCACAGGGTGAGCAGTTCTTC. V is TRBV7-9 and J is TRBJ2-1; D may be TRBD1 (6 bases). Deletions cut 5 bases from V and 9 bases from J, with 8 bases between. The CDR3 loop spans 11 amino acids. CDR1 SEHNR and CDR2 FQNEAQ come from the germline V gene (reference sequence).

This clone appeared once. The germline gene is not matched at one end of the junction; a read error may be the cause. The sample contains more than one DNA sequence encoding this CDR3. The CDR3 here is CASSQGGGGETQYF. In nucleotides, the CDR3 is TGCGCCAGCAGTCAAGGGGGAGGGGGGGAGACCCAGTACTTC. This sequence joins TRBV4-3 and TRBJ2-5, with D perhaps TRBD2 (7 bases). CDR1 LGHNA and CDR2 YSLEER come from the germline V gene. The CDR3 spans 14 residues.

The V call is TRBV13, the J call TRBJ2-5; 7 bases fit TRBD2. Germline V gene data show CDR1 as PRHDT and CDR2 as FYEKMQ (reference sequence). The V segment lost 4 bases and the J segment 5 bases; nucleotides outside the gene matches: 10. This CDR3 is 15 amino acids long. In nucleotides, the CDR3 is TGTGCCAGCAGCTCCCAGGGAGGGAGAGGGGAGACCCAGTACTTC. It is translated as CASSSQGGRGETQYF.